Following are 23 T cell receptor beta chains from one sample sequenced in a study of blood T cell repertoires in COVID-19. Here immunoSEQ multiplex PCR was the method, and the copy in TCRdb shows in-frame clones only, minus some. The repertoire holds about 220,000 clones, around 85% seen once, with approximately 5% in the top ten. Sequencing was performed on peripheral blood. These TCRs come from a human donor in a cohort sampled during active COVID-19.

This clone was seen more than once but under ten times. This sequence joins TRBV4-1 and TRBJ2-6, with TRBD2 matching over 12 bases. With 6 bases clipped from V and 0 bases from J, the junction kept 6 bases outside the gene matches. The CDR3 contains 18 residues. Germline V gene lookup returns CDR1 MGHRA and CDR2 YSYEKL. The CDR3 reads CASRERTSGTSGANVLTF. CDR3 in DNA: TGCGCCAGCAGAGAAAGGACTAGCGGGACCTCTGGGGCCAACGTCCTGACTTTC.

The genes are TRBV6-5 and TRBJ2-1; 8 bases line up with TRBD1. The length of the CDR3 is 15 residues. Trimming at V came to 6 bases and at J to 9 bases, leaving 13 bases not matched to a gene. CDR1 is MNHEY, CDR2 SVGAGI, per germline. Here the CDR3 DNA reads TGTGCCAGCAGGCACCGACAGGGGTCAGGGGCTGAGCAGTTCTTC. It codes for CASRHRQGSGAEQFF.

Written as DNA, the CDR3 is TGCGCCAGCAGCCAGGCGCCGGGACAGGGGCTCCCCTCTGGAAACACCATATATTTT. Protein sequence: CASSQAPGQGLPSGNTIYF. The chain joins TRBV4-1 to TRBJ1-3, with TRBD1 matching 10 bases. Trimming removed 3 bases from V and 0 bases from J; junction bases left unmatched: 11. There are 19 residues in the CDR3. Germline V gene lookup returns CDR1 MGHRA and CDR2 YSYEKL.

The chain recombines TRBV11-3 with TRBJ2-7, with 7 nucleotides matching TRBD1. The V gene's germline CDR1 is SGHNT and CDR2 YENEEA. The CDR3 has 13 residues. With 4 bases clipped from V and 3 bases from J, the junction kept 3 bases outside the gene matches. The CDR3 is CASSSRDSYEQYF. The CDR3 DNA follows: TGTGCCAGCAGCTCCCGGGACAGCTACGAGCAGTACTTC.

J is TRBJ2-7 and V is TRBV2; TRBD1 might be the D (5 bases). V was cut by 8 bases and J by 3 bases, with 11 bases left in between. This CDR3 has 12 residues. Per germline, CDR1 SNHLY and CDR2 FYNNEI. CDR3 residues: CASRLDSYEQYF. The DNA of the CDR3 is TGTGCCAGCCGCCTAGACAGCTACGAGCAGTACTTC.

Regarding this clone: Different DNA sequences within this sample yield the same CDR3. This chain links TRBV18 with TRBJ1-2; D is perhaps TRBD1 (5 bases). Trimming removed 3 bases from V and 0 bases from J, with 8 bases in between. The CDR3 contains 14 residues. Germline loops: CDR1 KGHSH, CDR2 LQKENI. The chain's CDR3 is CASSPTGANYGYTF. CDR3 sequence (DNA): TGTGCCAGCTCACCCACAGGCGCTAACTATGGCTACACCTTC.

This chain links TRBV2 with TRBJ1-2, with D uncertain. The CDR3 loop spans 14 amino acids. CDR1 SNHLY and CDR2 FYNNEI come from the germline V gene. With 4 bases removed from V and 4 bases from J, the gap between germline ends came to 13 bases. DNA of the CDR3: TGTGCCAGCAGTGGCATCGAGGGCCCCTATGGCTACACCTTC. It specifies CASSGIEGPYGYTF.

The table lists this clone with a count of one. The chain couples TRBV2 to TRBJ1-1; D remains unclear. The V end was cut by 8 bases, the J end by 1 base, with 11 bases between. The CDR3 is made up of 13 amino acids. Germline CDR1 SNHLY, CDR2 FYNNEI. The CDR3: CASSLGRNTEAFF. The CDR3 region has the DNA TGTGCCAGCTCCCTAGGTAGGAACACTGAAGCTTTCTTT.

The rearrangement links TRBV5-4 to TRBJ1-1, with D maybe TRBD1 (6 bases). This CDR3 region has 15 residues. V was cut by 0 bases and J by 1 base, with 10 bases left in between. Germline lookup yields CDR1 SGHNT and CDR2 YYREEE (reference sequence). The CDR3 nucleotides read TGTGCCAGCAGCTTGGACAGGGCATCGAACACTGAAGCTTTCTTT. Its translation: CASSLDRASNTEAFF. Full variable domain (remainder filled in from reference TRBV5-4 and TRBJ1-1): ETGVTQSPTHLIKTRGQQVTLRCSSQSGHNTVSWYQQALGQGPQFIFQYYREEENGRGNFPPRFSGLQFPNYSSELNVNALELDDSALYLCASSLDRASNTEAFFGQGTRLTVV.

This clone was recorded once. The J gene is TRBJ1-5, the V gene TRBV12-3 or TRBV12-4; D is uncertain. Trimming shortened V by 3 bases and J by 7 bases, and 7 bases separated the two germline ends. This CDR3 has 12 residues. The CDR3 region has the DNA TGTGCCAGCAGTTTTTTAACACAGCCCCAGCATTTT. Its protein is CASSFLTQPQHF.

The chain uses TRBV5-1 and TRBJ1-1; no clear D. Germline CDR1 SGHRS, CDR2 YFSETQ. The V end lost 0 bases, the J end lost 1 base, and 13 bases lay between the germline ends. CDR3 length: 16 amino acids. CDR3 coding DNA: TGCGCCAGCAGCTTGGGGATAGACTGGCGGAACACTGAAGCTTTCTTT. Protein product: CASSLGIDWRNTEAFF.

The chain combines TRBV21-1 with TRBJ1-5. TRBV21-1 is labeled a pseudogene. This CDR3 is 19 amino acids long. This chain's CDR3 is CASHSNGGAPGAGNQPQHF. CDR3 sequence (DNA): TGTGCCAGTCACAGCAACGGGGGGGCCCCGGGGGCAGGGAATCAGCCCCAGCATTTT.

The chain employs TRBV6-5 and TRBJ2-7, with D possibly TRBD1 on 5 matching bases. V lost 6 bases and J lost 4, with 19 bases in between. From germline, CDR1 is MNHEY and CDR2 SVGAGI. This CDR3 comprises 15 residues. DNA for the CDR3: TGTGCCAGCAGCTCTACAGGACATAGCCCTTACGAGCAGTACTTC. It translates to CASSSTGHSPYEQYF.

The CDR3 is CASRETGSVGELFF. CDR3 nucleotide sequence: TGTGCCAGTAGGGAGACAGGGTCAGTAGGGGAGCTGTTTTTT. The chain links TRBV19 to TRBJ2-2; 7 positions match TRBD1. Germline V gene data show CDR1 as LNHDA and CDR2 as SQIVND (reference sequence). The CDR3 sequence is 14 residues long. Unmatched junction bases numbered 9, after V lost 6 bases and J lost 8 bases.

The rearrangement uses TRBV2 and TRBJ2-7; 15 bases match TRBD2. Germline assignment: CDR1 SNHLY and CDR2 FYNNEI. The CDR3 has 15 amino acids. V gave up 6 bases and J gave up 3 bases; unmatched junction bases: 3. Here the CDR3 reads CASRVGLAGGYEQYF. The CDR3 bases are TGTGCCAGCAGAGTGGGACTAGCGGGAGGCTACGAGCAGTACTTC.

This chain links TRBV9 with TRBJ1-1; D might be TRBD1 (5 bases). The germline gives CDR1 SGDLS, CDR2 YYNGEE. V lost 3 bases and J 5 bases, leaving 8 bases between the germline ends. The CDR3 contains 12 residues. In nucleotides, the CDR3 is TGTGCCAGCAGCGCAGGGTCGACTGAAGCTTTCTTT. This codes for CASSAGSTEAFF.

The rearrangement links TRBV6-4 to TRBJ1-5; TRBD1 might be the D (5 bases). The V end was cut by 4 bases, the J end by 3 bases, with 13 bases between. The length of the CDR3 is 15 residues. Germline CDR1 and CDR2: MRHNA and SNTAGT. CDR3: CASSAHQGPNQPQHF. DNA for the CDR3: TGTGCCAGCAGTGCCCACCAGGGCCCCAATCAGCCCCAGCATTTT.

This chain uses TRBV19 with TRBJ2-7, with 8 bases lining up with TRBD1. CDR3 length: 15 amino acids. Germline trimming cut 6 bases from V and 2 bases from J; bases unmatched to any gene: 9. In germline, CDR1 is LNHDA, CDR2 SQIVND (reference sequence). CDR3 sequence (DNA): TGTGCCAGTAGCGTGCCGGGACAGGCCGCCTACGAGCAGTACTTC. Translating it yields CASSVPGQAAYEQYF.

The CDR3 DNA reads as TGTGCCAGCAGTTACCTGAGGGTGGACCAGCCCCAGCATTTT. This codes for CASSYLRVDQPQHF. This sequence joins TRBV6-2 or TRBV6-3 and TRBJ1-5; D is undetermined. V was shortened by 2 bases and J by 7 bases, with 12 bases between the two germline ends. This CDR3 has 14 amino acids. Per germline, CDR1 MNHEY and CDR2 SVGEGT.

The genes are TRBV5-8 and TRBJ2-7, with 7 nucleotides matching TRBD1. Germline values: CDR1 SGHTS, CDR2 YDEGEE. The CDR3 has 13 residues. After removal of 4 bases from V and 5 bases from J, the junction contained 6 bases not matched to a gene. CDR3 sequence: CASSPRQGHEQYF. The CDR3 DNA reads TGTGCCAGCAGCCCCCGACAGGGCCACGAGCAGTACTTC.

The J gene is TRBJ1-1, the V gene TRBV18; 9 nucleotides agree with TRBD1. Germline CDR1 reads KGHSH; CDR2 reads LQKENI. With V trimmed by 3 bases and J by 0 bases, 11 bases remained unmatched. The CDR3 loop spans 18 amino acids. The CDR3 nucleotides read TGTGCCAGCTCACCTCTTACCGGACAGGGGAGAATGAACACTGAAGCTTTCTTT. This sequence encodes CASSPLTGQGRMNTEAFF.

The chain is built from TRBV19 and TRBJ2-7; D ambiguous. In germline, CDR1 is LNHDA, CDR2 SQIVND (reference sequence). CDR3 length: 13 amino acids. The V end lost 5 bases, the J end lost 6 bases, and 14 bases lay between the germline ends. CDR3 residues: CASSARPFSEQYF. The CDR3 region has the DNA TGTGCCAGTAGTGCCCGCCCTTTTAGCGAGCAGTACTTC. Using reference TRBV19 and TRBJ2-7 for the parts outside the CDR3, the full variable domain is DGGITQSPKYLFRKEGQNVTLSCEQNLNHDAMYWYRQDPGQGLRLIYYSQIVNDFQKGDIAEGYSVSREKKESFPLTVTSAQKNPTAFYLCASSARPFSEQYFGPGTRLTVT.

This chain uses TRBV3-1 (or the pseudogene TRBV3-2) with TRBJ1-3; D ambiguous. This CDR3 region has 16 residues. The germline V gene has CDR1 LGHDT and CDR2 YNNKEL (reference sequence). Trimming shortened V by 4 bases and J by 0 bases, and 13 bases separated the two germline ends. Here the CDR3 reads CASSPRTRVSGNTIYF. CDR3 nucleotides: TGTGCCAGCAGCCCAAGAACCCGCGTCTCTGGAAACACCATATATTTT.